What follows are 7 T cell receptor beta chains derived from one specimen sequenced in a study of blood T cell repertoires in COVID-19. Measured with immunoSEQ multiplex PCR; TCRdb has only the in-frame clones, and not every one. This table has 150,000 to 200,000 clones, around 84% appearing once. Material for sequencing was peripheral blood. All receptors derive from an older woman with COVID-19, enrolled during active disease.

The chain carries TRBV5-1 and TRBJ2-4; 9 nucleotides match TRBD1. The CDR3 has 16 amino acids. CDR1 SGHRS and CDR2 YFSETQ come from the germline V gene. With V trimmed by 4 bases and J by 2 bases, 7 bases remained unmatched. The CDR3 loop reads CASSQGQGETKNIQYF. CDR3 DNA: TGCGCCAGCAGCCAGGGACAGGGAGAAACCAAAAACATTCAGTACTTC.

The rearrangement uses TRBV9 and TRBJ2-2; 7 bases are shared with TRBD1. With V trimmed by 4 bases and J by 7 bases, 10 bases remained unmatched. The CDR3 totals 15 residues. The germline V gene has CDR1 SGDLS and CDR2 YYNGEE. The CDR3, as DNA: TGTGCCAGCAGCCCTCGGACAGGCTCGAACGGGGAGCTGTTTTTT. As protein: CASSPRTGSNGELFF.

The genes are TRBV28 and TRBJ1-2; the match to TRBD1 covers 9 bases. Germline V gene sequence: CDR1 MDHEN, CDR2 SYDVKM. CDR3 length: 14 residues. Unmatched junction bases numbered 6, after V lost 6 bases and J lost 4 bases. The CDR3 DNA is TGTGCCAGCAGCACTCCGGGACAGGGCTATGGCTACACCTTC. Protein: CASSTPGQGYGYTF.

The chain has TRBV27 and TRBJ1-2; D might be TRBD1 (6 bases). From germline, CDR1 is MNHEY and CDR2 SMNVEV (reference sequence). The CDR3 has 13 residues. Trimming shortened V by 3 bases and J by 6 bases, and 11 bases separated the two germline ends. As DNA, the CDR3 is TGTGCCAGCAGTTTTAGGGCAGGGGATGGCTACACCTTC. It is translated as CASSFRAGDGYTF.

This rearrangement joins TRBV24-1 to TRBJ1-2; 9 bases are shared with TRBD1. Germline V gene lookup returns CDR1 KGHDR and CDR2 SFDVKD. J gave up 8 bases and V 4 bases, and 7 bases lay outside the gene matches. This CDR3 comprises 14 residues. The CDR3 nucleotides are TGTGCCACCAGTGACACGGGACAGGGTTACGGCTACACCTTC. This sequence encodes CATSDTGQGYGYTF.

This chain connects TRBV28 to TRBJ1-1; D gene unclear. With 8 bases removed from V and 3 bases from J, the gap between germline ends came to 16 bases. The CDR3 has 14 residues. CDR1 is MDHEN and CDR2 is SYDVKM in the germline V gene. The CDR3 nucleotides are TGTGCCAGCCTACAACTAGGTGGCGACACTGAAGCTTTCTTT. Its protein is CASLQLGGDTEAFF.

The rearrangement joins TRBV21-1 to TRBJ2-7; the tabulated D call, TRBD2, remains unverified against the DNA. TRBV21-1 is a listed pseudogene. The CDR3 spans 18 residues. This chain's CDR3 is CASSRGLTRTTPRHEQYF. Written as DNA, the CDR3 is TGTGCCAGCAGCAGAGGTCTCACAAGGACTACCCCCCGGCACGAGCAGTACTTC.